This T cell receptor beta chain is drawn from a study of memory CD4+ T cells and cytomegalovirus serostatus. Overall study context: Of the healthy Belgian adults, 9 or 10 were CMV seropositive and about 24 seronegative. Study-level findings and limits: 67 of 164 known CMV-associated TCRbeta sequences appeared in CD4+ memory. Suggested: most of the CMV-linked TCR signature lies in CD4+ memory cells.

V lost 0 bases and J lost 0, with 11 bases in between. The CDR3 spans 16 residues. Germline V lookup: CDR1 MNHEY, CDR2 SMNVEV (reference sequence). Regarding this clone: As yet, its antigen is unknown.

Clones were read by immunoSEQ multiplex PCR, and TCRdb kept only the in-frame ones, dropping some. Here the sample spans over 65,000 clones, less than 90% being singletons. Single viable CD3+CD4+CD8-CD45RO+ cells were sorted as the memory CD4+ T cells. After thawing, CD4+ T cells were positively selected. Material for sequencing was memory CD4+ T cells from blood. V and J are TRBV27 and TRBJ1-1; no clear D. The receptor's source is an adult in good health and CMV-seronegative. The CDR3 DNA sequence: TGTGCCAGCAGTTTATCTACCGGACGGTTGAACACTGAAGCTTTCTTT. Its protein is CASSLSTGRLNTEAFF.